This T cell receptor beta chain originates from a study of T cell changes during pregnancy in multiple sclerosis. V shed 9 bases and J 1 base; nucleotides not matched to a gene: 10. Germline CDR1 reads MNHEY; CDR2 reads SMNVEV (reference sequence). The CDR3 runs 15 residues. TCRdb's table, derived via immunoSEQ multiplex PCR, lists solely in-frame clones and lacks some. The sample comprises roughly 85,000 clones, approximately 89% of which are singletons, and more than 2% rests with the top ten. This clone was recorded once. The material was peripheral blood, obtained in the first trimester of pregnancy. The rearrangement uses TRBV27 and TRBJ2-7; 9 bases line up with TRBD1. This receptor was taken from a female donor with multiple sclerosis, enrolled in a pregnancy study. The CDR3 nucleotides read TGTGCCAGTTCGGGACAGGGAAAGGCTTCCTACGAGCAGTACTTC. This encodes CASSGQGKASYEQYF.